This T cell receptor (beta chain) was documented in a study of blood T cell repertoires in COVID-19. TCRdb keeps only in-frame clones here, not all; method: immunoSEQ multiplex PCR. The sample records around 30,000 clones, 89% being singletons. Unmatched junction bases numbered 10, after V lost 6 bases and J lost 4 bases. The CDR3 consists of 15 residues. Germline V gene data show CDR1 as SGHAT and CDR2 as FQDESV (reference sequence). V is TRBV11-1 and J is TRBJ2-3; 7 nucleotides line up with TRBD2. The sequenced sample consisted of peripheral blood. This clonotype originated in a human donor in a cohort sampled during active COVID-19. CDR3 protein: CASRRGGGVADTQYF. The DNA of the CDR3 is TGTGCCAGCAGACGGGGCGGGGGAGTGGCAGATACGCAGTATTTT.